This TCR beta chain came from a study of OX40 agonist ivuxolimab in advanced cancers. Points from the study as a whole: Partial responders dosed at 0.1-3.0 mg/kg displayed clonal expansion ranking among the lowest.

V dropped 4 bases and J dropped 8; count of bases not matched to a gene: 7. The CDR3 has 14 residues. Germline values: CDR1 ENHRY, CDR2 SYGVKD. Blood samples were obtained at baseline, cycle 4 day 1, and cycle 7 day 1. About this clone: Its antigen is still unknown.

TCRdb's copy holds only in-frame clones and misses some; the assay was immunoSEQ multiplex PCR. Among 60,000 to 85,000 clones listed, about 90% were seen once. The V gene is TRBV10-3, the J gene TRBJ2-4, with 8 bases identical to TRBD2. This TCR was sampled from an adult with an advanced solid tumor such as melanoma, head and neck, liver or kidney cancer. The sample consisted of CD4+ or CD8+ T cells sorted from blood, taken in a trial of the OX40 agonist ivuxolimab. CDR3 loop: CAISVTGGRDIQYF. The CDR3 DNA reads TGTGCCATCAGTGTAACGGGAGGGAGGGACATTCAGTACTTC.